The following is a TCR beta chain sequence with its context. Using its own MiXCR run on the reads, TCRdb lists one record per CDR3 protein. The table shows 150,000 to 200,000 distinct CDR3 sequences, with 28% occurring only once. This sample is drawn from a study of T cell repertoires in cytomegalovirus infection. Study summary: CMV infection and matching HLA type were both indicated by public TCR beta signatures.

The CDR3 contains 15 residues. With 6 bases removed from V and 1 base from J, the gap between germline ends came to 12 bases. Looked up from germline, CDR1 is SNHLY and CDR2 is FYNNEI. Sequencing was done on a sample of PBMCs. J is TRBJ2-2 and V is TRBV2; the D call may be TRBD1 or TRBD2 (5 bases each). The TCR originated in a human donor in good health (CMV status not recorded). Some clones in this sample may be carry-over from other donors' samples. The CDR3 reads CASRTGTVNTGELFF. CDR3 bases: TGTGCCAGCAGGACGGGGACGGTGAACACCGGGGAGCTGTTTTTT.